The 5 T cell receptor beta chains below were found in one sample sequenced in a study of blood T cell repertoires in COVID-19. The table came from immunoSEQ multiplex PCR; TCRdb's copy has only in-frame clones and leaves some out. The sample contains under 200,000 clones, under 90% of which appear only once. Sequenced sample: peripheral blood. These receptor sequences come from a woman in her 70s with COVID-19, enrolled during active disease.

The CDR3 DNA reads TGTGCCAGCAGCCTATTAACACTAGCGGGAAAAGAGACCCAGTACTTC. Translating gives CASSLLTLAGKETQYF. The chain joins TRBV7-9 to TRBJ2-5; 10 bases are a match to TRBD2. The CDR3 is 16 residues long. V was clipped by 5 bases and J by 3 bases; unmatched bases: 9. CDR1 is SEHNR and CDR2 is FQNEAQ in the germline V gene (reference sequence). The variable domain in full, completed from reference TRBV7-9 and TRBJ2-5, reads DTGVSQNPRHKITKRGQNVTFRCDPISEHNRLYWYRQTLGQGPEFLTYFQNEAQLEKSRLLSDRFSAERPKGSFSTLEIQRTEQGDSAMYLCASSLLTLAGKETQYFGPGTRLLVL.

This clone was counted only a few times. This chain links TRBV19 with TRBJ1-5, with a possible D match to TRBD1 (5 bases). Deletions cut 8 bases from V and 4 bases from J, with 24 bases between. Per germline, CDR1 LNHDA and CDR2 SQIVND (reference sequence). The CDR3 runs to 17 residues. CDR3 loop: CASCLGVGGARNQPQHF. The CDR3 nucleotides are TGTGCCAGTTGTTTAGGGGTGGGAGGCGCGCGGAATCAGCCCCAGCATTTT.

The J gene is TRBJ1-2, the V gene TRBV6-1; D is undetermined. Germline CDR1 MNHNS, CDR2 SASEGT. CDR3 length: 14 residues. Trimming pared 2 bases from V and 0 bases from J, leaving 7 bases between. The CDR3 spells CASSEHTANYGYTF. CDR3 bases: TGTGCCAGCAGTGAACATACAGCTAACTATGGCTACACCTTC.

This clone appeared a few times. The chain is built from TRBV28 and TRBJ1-6, with TRBD1 matching 7 bases. The CDR3 runs 16 residues. V lost 6 bases, J lost 0 bases, and 5 bases stayed unmatched. CDR1 and CDR2 (germline): MDHEN, SYDVKM. The CDR3 protein is CASRLTGASYNSPLHF. For the CDR3, the DNA is TGTGCCAGCAGACTTACAGGGGCCTCCTATAATTCACCCCTCCACTTT. Together with reference TRBV28 and TRBJ1-6, the CDR3 gives the full variable domain: DVKVTQSSRYLVKRTGEKVFLECVQDMDHENMFWYRQDPGLGLRLIYFSYDVKMKEKGDIPEGYSVSREKKERFSLILESASTNQTSMYLCASRLTGASYNSPLHFGNGTRLTVT.

The CDR3 DNA is TGTGCCTGGAGACAGACCCAAGAGACCCAGTACTTC. It codes for CAWRQTQETQYF. This chain joins TRBV30 and TRBJ2-5; no reliable D call. Germline CDR1 GTSNPN, CDR2 SVGIG (reference sequence). The V and J ends lost 3 bases and 1 base respectively, with 6 bases between them. There are 12 residues in the CDR3.